This entry concerns a single T cell receptor (beta chain). Its antigen is undetermined. The CDR3 totals 13 residues. These data originate in a study of T cells expressing NK-cell markers. General study results and limits: These clonotypes additionally ranked first within the CD3+CD56-NKG2C+ fraction of a handful of donors.

One entry per CDR3 protein, without DNA, is what TCRdb gives after re-calling the 5' RACE reads. The sample includes over 200,000 distinct CDR3 sequences. This sequence joins TRBV12-3 or TRBV12-4 and TRBJ1-1. The sequencing input was blood T cells: a sorted CD56 or NKG2C T cell subset, CD4+ or CD8+ T cells, or bulk PBMC T cells (not recorded which). The TCR originated in a man younger than 30 in good health. CDR3 in amino acids: CASSFGRGSRAFF.